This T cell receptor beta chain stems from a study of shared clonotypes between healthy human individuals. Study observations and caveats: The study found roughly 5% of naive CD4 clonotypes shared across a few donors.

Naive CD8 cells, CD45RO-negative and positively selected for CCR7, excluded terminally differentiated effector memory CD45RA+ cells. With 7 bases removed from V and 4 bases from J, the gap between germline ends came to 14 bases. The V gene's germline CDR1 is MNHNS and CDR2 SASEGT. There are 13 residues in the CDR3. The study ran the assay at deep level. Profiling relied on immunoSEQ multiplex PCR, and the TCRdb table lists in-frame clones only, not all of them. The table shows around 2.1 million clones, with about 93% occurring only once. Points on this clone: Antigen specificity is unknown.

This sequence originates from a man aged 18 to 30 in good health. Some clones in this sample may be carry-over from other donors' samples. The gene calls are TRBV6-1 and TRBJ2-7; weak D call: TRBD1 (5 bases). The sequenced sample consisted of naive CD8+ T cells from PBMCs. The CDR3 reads CASTRTRAYEQYF. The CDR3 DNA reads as TGTGCCAGCACCAGGACAAGAGCGTACGAGCAGTACTTC.